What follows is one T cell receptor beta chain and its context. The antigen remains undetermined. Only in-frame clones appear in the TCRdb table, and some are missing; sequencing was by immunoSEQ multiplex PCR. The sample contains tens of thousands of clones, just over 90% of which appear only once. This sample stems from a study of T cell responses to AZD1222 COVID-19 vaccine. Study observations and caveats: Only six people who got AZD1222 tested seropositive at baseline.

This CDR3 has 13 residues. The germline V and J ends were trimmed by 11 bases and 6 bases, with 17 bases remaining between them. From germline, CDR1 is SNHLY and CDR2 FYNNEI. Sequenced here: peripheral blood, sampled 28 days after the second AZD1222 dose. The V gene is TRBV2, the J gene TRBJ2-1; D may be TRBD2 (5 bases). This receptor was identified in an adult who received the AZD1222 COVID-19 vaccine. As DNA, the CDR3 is TGTGCCTACCTCGGGATGGCTCCCAATGAGCAGTTCTTC. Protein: CAYLGMAPNEQFF.